Listed below are T cell receptor beta chains from one sample, sequenced in a study of blood T cell repertoires in COVID-19. Only in-frame clones appear in the TCRdb table, and some are missing; sequencing was by immunoSEQ multiplex PCR. Altogether 85,000 to 130,000 clones are present, 80% to 90% being singletons, with the ten largest covering approximately 2.4%. The sample comprised PBMCs or T cells enriched from blood (not recorded which). These receptors were collected from a woman between 45 and 60 years old who had recovered from COVID-19. The CDR3 runs from the conserved cysteine through the conserved F or W. The order of the fields is CDR3 protein, V gene, J gene.

CASSQDRSSEETQYF,TRBV4-2,TRBJ2-5
CASSIDIGGRVRDNEQFF,TRBV19,TRBJ2-1
CASTPRAEDQPQHF,TRBV10-3,TRBJ1-5
CASSVSGNTGELFF,TRBV11-2,TRBJ2-2
CAISAAGGTNEQYF,TRBV10-3,TRBJ2-7
CASSQNVAGLSGELFF,TRBV7-3,TRBJ2-2
CASSRRQASNQPQHF,TRBV23-1,TRBJ1-5
CASSLSGGAPYEQYF,TRBV27,TRBJ2-7
CASSPRTGGISEAFF,TRBV7-9,TRBJ1-1
CASRARTSGSLSEQYF,TRBV2,TRBJ2-7
CASSFRERHTQYF,TRBV5-4,TRBJ2-3
CASSLDGTGNNEQFF,TRBV11-3,TRBJ2-1
CASSQGRGYEQYF,TRBV14,TRBJ2-7
CASSLTRDQPQHF,TRBV7-2,TRBJ1-5
CASSPTGIGNGETQYF,TRBV3-1/TRBV3-2,TRBJ2-5
CASSEVNRGSNEQFF,TRBV6-1,TRBJ2-1
CASSLGEGFYEQYF,TRBV7-9,TRBJ2-7
CASSRGGGNTGELFF,TRBV7-2,TRBJ2-2
CASRSGTGDSYEQYF,TRBV6-5,TRBJ2-7
CAITSGGGREAFF,TRBV10-3,TRBJ1-1
CASSPDDRGSYEQYF,TRBV9,TRBJ2-7
CASSQEGRTRGDTQYF,TRBV4-1,TRBJ2-3
CASSLPLPAEAFF,TRBV28,TRBJ1-1
CASSIGGPSNEQFF,TRBV19,TRBJ2-1
CASSQGGFGGYTF,TRBV4-1,TRBJ1-2
CASTLGGRTNTGELFF,TRBV27,TRBJ2-2
CASSQVGLTQYF,TRBV3-1/TRBV3-2,TRBJ2-5
CASSQDPGIGYGYTF,TRBV4-2,TRBJ1-2
CASSLTYSLATGELFF,TRBV7-3,TRBJ2-2
CASSRAMYGYTF,TRBV12-3/TRBV12-4,TRBJ1-2
CASSPSSGYTQYF,TRBV27,TRBJ2-3
CASRREPTGTAYNSPLHF,TRBV23-1,TRBJ1-6
CASKEGQGPQETQYF,TRBV28,TRBJ2-5
CASSQALEQYF,TRBV3-1/TRBV3-2,TRBJ2-7
CATSGRGLETQYF,TRBV24-1,TRBJ2-5
CASSPDYQETQYF,TRBV5-1,TRBJ2-5
CASSSRDEQFF,TRBV28,TRBJ2-1
CSARTSGANTGELFF,TRBV29-1,TRBJ2-2
CASRQGVGTEAFF,TRBV7-8,TRBJ1-1
CASSQEAERYNEQFF,TRBV3-1/TRBV3-2,TRBJ2-1
CASSSSDRGNYGYTF,TRBV11-2,TRBJ1-2